This T cell receptor beta chain comes out of a study of shared T cell receptors in the human thymus (dated by TCRdb to the early 2020s). About the investigation overall: The study investigated the way shared, self-reactive T-cell receptor alpha chains are produced in the human thymus.

CDR1 is given as WNHNN and CDR2 as SYGVQD, both from the germline V gene (reference sequence). Relative to germline, V is missing 5 bases and J is missing 4 bases, with 2 bases of the junction outside any gene match. The CDR3, from cysteine to phenylalanine, totals 13 residues. Only the CDR3 part of the read is kept: 39 bases, read in frame from the first base. With regard to this clone: The specificity of this receptor is unknown. No much larger clonotype is one base removed from it; base qualities were not supplied.

The receptor library was made with the immunoSEQ multiplex PCR assay. TCRdb took over this immuneACCESS table, retaining in-frame rearrangements with V and J assigned. Such tables are incomplete; in checked studies, under half of the missing clones stem from an unresolved V gene, and the remainder is unexplained. This sample has some 660,000 clones in its table, and roughly 86% of those were observed once. The ten largest clones capture 0.0094% of the sample. These same records also appear under a second study, on human thymus T cells. The second paper states: The donors were immunologically healthy infants in Finland who had open corrective cardiac surgery for congenital heart defects. The thymus tissue came from surgical resects taken out during corrective cardiac surgery. Both the thymic and the peripheral blood repertoires appeared to show biased V and J gene segment usage. According to the related research, thymic TCR repertoires were highly overlapping among unrelated individuals. TCR alpha and beta repertoires from fewer than ten infant thymus samples and a few related peripheral blood samples were characterized in the study. Donor ages ranged from about 7 to 244 days, and the cohort comprised about 6 male and a couple of female infants. Thymocytes were mechanically released from the tissue and were stored as pellets of 10-30 million cells at -70 degrees C. Genomic DNA was extracted from frozen cell pellets with a QIAsymphony instrument. The immunoSEQ multiplex PCR assay was used to amplify the TCRB and TCRAD loci from a standardized quantity of quality-controlled genomic DNA. The amplicons covered the V(D)J region and were long enough to include the CDR3 and to identify the V and J genes. The amplicons were sequenced on an Illumina platform via the commercial immunoSEQ service. Primer bias and sequencing errors were corrected using previously described methods, and TCRAD and TCRB definitions followed the IMGT database. The repertoires were analysed using immunoSEQ Analyzer 3.0 and VDJTools for basic statistics, V/J segment usage, diversity estimates, rarefaction and pairwise overlap. Diversity was estimated with Chao1, ChaoE, Efron-Thisted, Shannon and inverse Simpson indices, and also on datasets down-sampled to the smallest sample. Repertoire overlap used strict matching of CDR3 nucleotide sequence, V gene and J gene, with Jaccard-based multidimensional scaling clustering. On average, thymus samples gave roughly 800,000 unique TCRB clonotypes, whereas blood samples gave about 84,000.

Specimen: thymocytes. This receptor was obtained from a boy under two years old with a congenital heart defect. Donor details come from another sample of the same person, matched by shared clones. The chain is made from TRBV10-1 and TRBJ2-1; TRBD2 agrees with 7 junctional bases. The bases read TGCGCCAGCAGTAAGGGAGGGTACAATGAGCAGTTCTTC. This encodes CASSKGGYNEQFF.